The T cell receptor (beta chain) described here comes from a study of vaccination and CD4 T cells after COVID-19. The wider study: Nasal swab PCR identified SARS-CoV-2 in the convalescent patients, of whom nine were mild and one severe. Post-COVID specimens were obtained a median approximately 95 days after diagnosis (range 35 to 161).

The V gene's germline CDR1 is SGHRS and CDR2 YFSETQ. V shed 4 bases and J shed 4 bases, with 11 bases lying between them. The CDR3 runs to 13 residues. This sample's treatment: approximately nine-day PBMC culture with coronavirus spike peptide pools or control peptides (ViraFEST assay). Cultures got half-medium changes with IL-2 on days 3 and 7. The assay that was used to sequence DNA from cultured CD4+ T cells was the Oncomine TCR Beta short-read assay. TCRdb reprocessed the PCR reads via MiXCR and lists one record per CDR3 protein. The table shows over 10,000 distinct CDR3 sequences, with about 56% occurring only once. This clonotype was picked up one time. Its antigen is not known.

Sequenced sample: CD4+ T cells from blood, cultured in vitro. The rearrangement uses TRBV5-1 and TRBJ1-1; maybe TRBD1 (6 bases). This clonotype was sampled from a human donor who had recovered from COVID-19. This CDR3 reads CASSPDSSTEAFF. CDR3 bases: TGCGCCAGCAGCCCGGACAGCTCCACTGAAGCTTTCTTT.